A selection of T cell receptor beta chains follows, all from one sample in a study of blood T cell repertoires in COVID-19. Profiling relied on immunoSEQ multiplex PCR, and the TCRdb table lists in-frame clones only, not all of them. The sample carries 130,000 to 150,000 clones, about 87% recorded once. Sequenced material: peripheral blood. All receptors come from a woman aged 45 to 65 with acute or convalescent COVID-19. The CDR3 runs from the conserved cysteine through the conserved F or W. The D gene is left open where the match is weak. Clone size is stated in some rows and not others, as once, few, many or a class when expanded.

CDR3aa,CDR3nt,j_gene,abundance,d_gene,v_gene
CASSRTGQGTYEQYF,TGTGCCAGTAGTCGAACGGGACAGGGTACCTACGAGCAGTACTTC,TRBJ2-7,NA,TRBD1,TRBV19
CAWSVDRDYGYTF,TGTGCCTGGAGTGTAGACAGGGACTATGGCTACACCTTC,TRBJ1-2,NA,TRBD1,TRBV30
CASSLSRGRDGYTF,TGTGCCAGTTCCCTCTCGAGGGGGCGGGATGGCTACACCTTC,TRBJ1-2,NA,TRBD1,TRBV19
CASSRRTSSYNEQFF,TGTGCCAGCAGCAGACGGACTTCCTCCTACAATGAGCAGTTCTTC,TRBJ2-1,NA,NA,TRBV6-2/TRBV6-3
CASSQPGTGTNQPQHF,TGTGCCAGCAGCCAGCCCGGGACAGGTACCAATCAGCCCCAGCATTTT,TRBJ1-5,NA,TRBD1,TRBV3-1/TRBV3-2
CASSLGTGGRRREKLFF,TGTGCCAGCAGCCTCGGGACAGGGGGCAGACGACGTGAAAAACTGTTTTTT,TRBJ1-4,NA,TRBD1,TRBV13
CASSTGQGGNQPQHF,TGTGCCAGCAGTACCGGACAGGGGGGCAATCAGCCCCAGCATTTT,TRBJ1-5,NA,TRBD1,TRBV6-5
CASSDLRGAAEAFF,TGTGCCAGCAGCGACCTACGGGGGGCGGCTGAAGCTTTCTTT,TRBJ1-1,NA,NA,TRBV9
CASSLVAGGPREQYF,TGTGCCAGCAGCTTAGTAGCGGGAGGACCACGCGAGCAGTACTTC,TRBJ2-7,NA,TRBD2,TRBV11-2
CASTVDRGLDFYGYTF,TGTGCCAGCACGGTGGACAGGGGGCTTGATTTCTATGGCTACACCTTC,TRBJ1-2,few,TRBD1,TRBV2
CASSKGTAPENIQYF,TGTGCCAGCAGCAAAGGGACAGCCCCCGAGAACATTCAGTACTTC,TRBJ2-4,NA,TRBD1,TRBV5-8
CASSAGTGEYGYTF,TGCGCCAGCAGCGCCGGGACAGGGGAATATGGCTACACCTTC,TRBJ1-2,NA,TRBD1,TRBV5-1
CASRNRIENTEAFF,TGTGCCAGCAGGAACAGGATTGAGAACACTGAAGCTTTCTTT,TRBJ1-1,NA,NA,TRBV6-5
CASWGDRLDQPQHF,TGTGCCAGCTGGGGGGACAGACTAGATCAGCCCCAGCATTTT,TRBJ1-5,NA,TRBD1,TRBV6-5
CASSYSPGESEQYF,TGTGCCAGCAGTTACTCGCCAGGGGAGAGCGAGCAGTACTTC,TRBJ2-7,NA,NA,TRBV6-5
CASSLEDRGRFKNTEAFF,TGTGCCAGCAGCTTAGAGGACAGGGGGCGGTTCAAGAACACTGAAGCTTTCTTT,TRBJ1-1,NA,TRBD1,TRBV11-3
CASITSGRGYNEQFF,TGTGCCAGCATAACGAGCGGGAGAGGCTACAATGAGCAGTTCTTC,TRBJ2-1,once,TRBD2,TRBV2
CASRVGLAGPDTQYF,TGTGCCAGCAGAGTGGGACTAGCGGGGCCTGATACGCAGTATTTT,TRBJ2-3,NA,TRBD2,TRBV4-2
CASGGAGEQYF,TGTGCCAGCGGAGGGGCGGGCGAGCAGTACTTC,TRBJ2-7,NA,NA,TRBV6-5
CASSPLAGVGEQFF,TGTGCCAGCAGCCCACTAGCGGGAGTGGGAGAGCAGTTCTTC,TRBJ2-1,NA,TRBD2,TRBV11-3
CASSLRGKNTEAFF,TGTGCCAGCAGCCTCAGGGGGAAGAACACTGAAGCTTTCTTT,TRBJ1-1,few,TRBD1,TRBV3-1/TRBV3-2
CASGTTNTGELFF,TGTGCCAGCGGGACAACAAACACCGGGGAGCTGTTTTTT,TRBJ2-2,once,NA,TRBV6-5
CASSLGRQGMNTGELFF,TGCGCCAGCAGCTTGGGGCGACAGGGTATGAACACCGGGGAGCTGTTTTTT,TRBJ2-2,NA,TRBD1,TRBV5-1
CASSRTGEGNQPQHF,TGTGCCAGCAGCAGGACAGGGGAAGGCAATCAGCCCCAGCATTTT,TRBJ1-5,NA,TRBD1,TRBV11-1
CASSLAGRPQPQHF,TGTGCCAGCAGCTTAGCAGGGAGACCTCAGCCCCAGCATTTT,TRBJ1-5,NA,NA,TRBV7-9
CASSAGTGLTEAFF,TGTGCCAGCAGCGCCGGGACAGGGCTCACTGAAGCTTTCTTT,TRBJ1-1,NA,TRBD1,TRBV11-2
CASTPGQVNGYTF,TGTGCCAGCACTCCAGGGCAGGTGAATGGCTACACCTTC,TRBJ1-2,few,NA,TRBV28
CASQRASYNSPLHF,TGTGCCAGCCAGCGGGCTAGCTATAATTCACCCCTCCACTTT,TRBJ1-6,NA,NA,TRBV6-5
CASSFLQNTEAFF,TGTGCCAGCAGTTTTTTACAGAACACTGAAGCTTTCTTT,TRBJ1-1,NA,NA,TRBV27
CASSLERGTSEQYF,TGTGCCAGCAGCTTAGAGAGGGGGACATCCGAGCAGTACTTC,TRBJ2-7,NA,NA,TRBV11-2
CASSPSKGQKAFF,TGTGCCAGCAGTCCCAGCAAGGGACAAAAAGCTTTCTTT,TRBJ1-1,NA,NA,TRBV6-5
CASSLTAGGGGSYEQYF,TGCGCCAGCAGCTTGACGGCGGGGGGAGGTGGGTCCTACGAGCAGTACTTC,TRBJ2-7,NA,TRBD2,TRBV5-1
CASSQYRSGDTQYF,TGTGCCAGTAGTCAGTACCGGTCGGGGGATACGCAGTATTTT,TRBJ2-3,NA,NA,TRBV19
CASSLGRQDGRNQPQHF,TGTGCCAGCTCCTTAGGGAGACAGGATGGTAGGAATCAGCCCCAGCATTTT,TRBJ1-5,NA,NA,TRBV18
CASSPAQRGTDTQYF,TGTGCCAGCAGCCCTGCCCAGCGGGGCACAGATACGCAGTATTTT,TRBJ2-3,NA,NA,TRBV3-1/TRBV3-2
CASSVQIQETQYF,TGTGCCAGTAGTGTCCAAATCCAAGAGACCCAGTACTTC,TRBJ2-5,NA,NA,TRBV19
CASSVAAVPLANGELFF,TGTGCCAGCAGCGTAGCAGCGGTTCCTCTGGCAAACGGGGAGCTGTTTTTT,TRBJ2-2,NA,NA,TRBV9
CASSYLRGGERNTIYF,TGTGCCAGCAGTTACCTCAGAGGGGGCGAAAGAAACACCATATATTTT,TRBJ1-3,NA,TRBD1,TRBV6-2/TRBV6-3
CATSDRQGGNYGYTF,TGTGCCACCAGTGATCGACAGGGGGGTAACTATGGCTACACCTTC,TRBJ1-2,few,TRBD1,TRBV24-1
CAISEGRVNSPNYGYTF,TGTGCCATCAGTGAGGGCAGGGTGAACTCTCCTAACTATGGCTACACCTTC,TRBJ1-2,NA,NA,TRBV10-3
CTSSLHLSRSYTGTSTESSYEQYF,TGCACCAGCAGCCTTCATCTATCCCGATCGTACACCGGGACTAGCACGGAGAGCTCCTACGAGCAGTACTTC,TRBJ2-7,NA,NA,TRBV1